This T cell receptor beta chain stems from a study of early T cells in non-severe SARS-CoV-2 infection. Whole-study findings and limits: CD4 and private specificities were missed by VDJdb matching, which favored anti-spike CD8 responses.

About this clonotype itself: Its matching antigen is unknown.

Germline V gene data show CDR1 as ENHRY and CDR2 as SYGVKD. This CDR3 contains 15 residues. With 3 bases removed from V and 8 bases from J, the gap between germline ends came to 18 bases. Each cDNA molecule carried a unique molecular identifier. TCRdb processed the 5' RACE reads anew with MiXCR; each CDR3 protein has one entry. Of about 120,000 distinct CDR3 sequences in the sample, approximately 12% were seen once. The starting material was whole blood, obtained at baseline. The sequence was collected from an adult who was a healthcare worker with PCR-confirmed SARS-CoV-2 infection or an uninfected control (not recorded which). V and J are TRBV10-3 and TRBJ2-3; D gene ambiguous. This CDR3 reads CAISDVGLIVATQYF. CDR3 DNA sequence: TGTGCCATCAGTGATGTGGGGTTAATCGTCGCTACGCAGTATTTT.